This TCR beta chain originates from a study of long-term antiretroviral therapy in people with HIV. Deletions cut 0 bases from V and 9 bases from J, with 9 bases between. Germline CDR1 and CDR2: LGHNA and YSLEER. This CDR3 contains 13 residues. As to this clone: Its specificity is unknown.

Broader study findings: Researchers lacked any data on ART adherence, viral resistance or therapy changes.

At survey level, the immunoSEQ assay was run in its v3.0 version. Method: immunoSEQ multiplex PCR; TCRdb's copy keeps in-frame clones and lacks some. Among about 21,000 clones listed, around nine tenths were seen once. Sequenced here: unsorted PBMCs, sampled 2.3 years after starting antiretroviral therapy. This receptor was obtained from a man in his 60s with HIV. The chain uses TRBV4-3 and TRBJ2-1; no reliable D call. The CDR3 DNA sequence: TGCGCCAGCAGCCAAGATCCACATTTTGAGCAGTTCTTC. This encodes CASSQDPHFEQFF.